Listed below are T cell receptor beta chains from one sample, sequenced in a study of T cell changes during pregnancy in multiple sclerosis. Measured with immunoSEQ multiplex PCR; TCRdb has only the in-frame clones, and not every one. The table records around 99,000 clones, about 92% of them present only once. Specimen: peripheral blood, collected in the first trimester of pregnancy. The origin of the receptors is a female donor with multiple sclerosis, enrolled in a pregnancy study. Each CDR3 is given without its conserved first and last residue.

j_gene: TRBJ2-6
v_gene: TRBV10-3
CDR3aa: AISDARANVLT

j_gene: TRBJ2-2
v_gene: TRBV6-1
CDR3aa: ASSAGVNTGELF

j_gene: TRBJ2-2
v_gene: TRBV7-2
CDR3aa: ASSFMVRTGELF

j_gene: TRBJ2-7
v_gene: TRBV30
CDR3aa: AWKKGVGEQY

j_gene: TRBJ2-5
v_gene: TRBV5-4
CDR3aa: ASSVDSPETQY

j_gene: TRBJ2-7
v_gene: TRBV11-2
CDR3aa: ASSSIQGATPYEQY

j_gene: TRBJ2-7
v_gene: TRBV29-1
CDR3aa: SPYPLAGTYEQY

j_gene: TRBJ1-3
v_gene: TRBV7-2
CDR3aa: ASSTGSGNTIY

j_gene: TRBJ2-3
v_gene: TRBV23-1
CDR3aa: ASSSGGHPPDPNRLSTDTQY

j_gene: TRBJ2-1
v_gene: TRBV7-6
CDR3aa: ASSIGGEADEQF

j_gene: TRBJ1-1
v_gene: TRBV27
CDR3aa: ASKSSAWGQGQVEAF

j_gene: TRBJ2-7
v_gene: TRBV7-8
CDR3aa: ASSEPGHLYEQY

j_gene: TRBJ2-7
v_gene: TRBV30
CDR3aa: AWSVGLAEMNYEQY

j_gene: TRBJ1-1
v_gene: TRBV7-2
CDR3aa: ASSLVGGVMNTEAF

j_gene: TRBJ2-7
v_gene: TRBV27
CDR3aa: ASSLFGQGGARYEQY

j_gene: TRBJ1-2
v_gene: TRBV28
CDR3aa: ASSLSGKPNYGYT

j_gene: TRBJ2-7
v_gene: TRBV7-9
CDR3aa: ASSAARTRAYEQY

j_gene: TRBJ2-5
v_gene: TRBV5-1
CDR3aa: ASSLDRQGKKTQY

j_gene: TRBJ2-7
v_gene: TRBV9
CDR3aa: ASSYSGSQSYEQY

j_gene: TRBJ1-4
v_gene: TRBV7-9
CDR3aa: ASSFGREREKLF

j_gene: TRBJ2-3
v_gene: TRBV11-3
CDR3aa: ASSHLGQGATDTQY

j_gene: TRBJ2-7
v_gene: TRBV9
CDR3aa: ASSPGLYEQY

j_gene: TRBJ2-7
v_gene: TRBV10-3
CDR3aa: AISEKPGLAGVYEQY

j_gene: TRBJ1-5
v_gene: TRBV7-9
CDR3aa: ASSQGQGNQPQH

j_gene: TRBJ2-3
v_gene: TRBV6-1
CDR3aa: ASSEGLAGTDTQY

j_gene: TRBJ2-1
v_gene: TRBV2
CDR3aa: ASSAETGLLEQF

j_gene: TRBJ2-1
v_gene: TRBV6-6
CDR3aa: ASSYSAGAGYNEQF

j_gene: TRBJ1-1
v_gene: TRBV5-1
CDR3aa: ASSLAGQGGTEAF

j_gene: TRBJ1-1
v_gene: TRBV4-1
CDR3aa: ASSQGIGDTEAF

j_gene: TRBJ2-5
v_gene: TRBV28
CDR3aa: ASSPGGQETQY

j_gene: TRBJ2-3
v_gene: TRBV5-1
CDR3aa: ASSTRQGTTDTQY

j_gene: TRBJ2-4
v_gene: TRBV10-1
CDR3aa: ASRGKREGKNIQY

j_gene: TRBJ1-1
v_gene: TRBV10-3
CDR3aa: AISALDSMNTEAF

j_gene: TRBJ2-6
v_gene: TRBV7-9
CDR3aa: ASSQGVVSVSSGANVLT

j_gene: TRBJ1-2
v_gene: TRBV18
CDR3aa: ASSPQQGTYGYT

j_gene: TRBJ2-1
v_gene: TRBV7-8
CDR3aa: ASSLVGGRTNNEQF

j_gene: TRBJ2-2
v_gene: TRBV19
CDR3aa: ASTHERAGKGFTGELF

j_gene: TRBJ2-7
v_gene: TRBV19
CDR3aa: ASSLKSSGGGSYEQY

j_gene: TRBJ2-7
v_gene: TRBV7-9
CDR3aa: ASSQAQGWAEQY

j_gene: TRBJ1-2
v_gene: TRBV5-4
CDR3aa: ASSPLVPGQGIPSYGYT